This TCR beta chain was captured in a study of blood T cell dynamics during melanoma immunotherapy. Study-level background: First-line therapy was either pembrolizumab or nivolumab with ipilimumab for metastatic melanoma.

Overall study findings and caveats: Unlike progressors, later disease-control patients had W3 repertoires gaining clonality or diversity. The study could not tell melanoma-specific clones from general immune activation.

Time point given: pre-treatment baseline. This clone was counted a single time. Its target is not known. DNA loading was fixed at 300 to 350 ng for all bulk PBMC samples. The repertoire was sequenced with immunoSEQ multiplex PCR; TCRdb's copy has only in-frame clones and lacks some. Altogether over 13,000 clones are present, roughly 84% being singletons, with the ten largest covering approximately 4.6%. V was pared by 5 bases and J by 8 bases, with 10 bases of the junction left unmatched. The CDR3 consists of 15 residues. Looked up from germline, CDR1 is SGHTA and CDR2 is FQGNSA. This specimen consisted of blood, obtained from a patient treated with checkpoint blockade. The sequence came from a human donor with melanoma. This chain uses TRBV7-2 with TRBJ2-1; 9 bases map to TRBD2. The CDR3, as DNA: TGTGCCAGCAGCGAAGGGACTAGCTCGGGGGATGAGCAGTTCTTC. Translation: CASSEGTSSGDEQFF.